The text below deals with one T cell receptor (beta chain). This clonotype was counted only a few times. Its antigen is currently not known. Nothing much larger sits one base from this clone, and base qualities are not available. This sample was taken from a study of identical twins (dated by TCRdb to the mid-2010s). About the study as a whole: The study deep-sequenced TCR alpha and beta repertoires from monozygotic twins, unrelated adults of various ages and cord blood to test whether fetal clonotypes persist. Replicate twin experiments were performed at different times using different library preparation protocols to rule out contamination. Beyond this particular receptor, the publication reports: Because the same donors could not be followed over many years, conclusions were based on cross-sectional statistical analysis. Out-of-frame TCR alpha sequences shared between twins showed an excess of low generation-probability sequences compared with coincidental sharing between unrelated individuals. A weaker excess of twin sharing was found in beta out-of-frame sequences because the signal-to-noise ratio was lowered by fewer shared sequences. Zero-insertion analyses could be partly confounded by invariant T cells such as MAIT and iNKT, although diverse VJ usage argued against such confounding for most clonotypes. Abundant cord blood beta clonotypes had fewer insertions, young adult naive repertoires showed a similar but weaker trend, and memory repertoires showed no such trend. In monozygotic twins, recombination models systematically underestimated out-of-frame TCR alpha sharing, but the models matched the sharing seen between unrelated individuals.

Preparation of the library involved 5' RACE. TCRdb records Illumina HiSeq 2000 as the sequencer. Template switching added a universal primer binding site, and the final cDNA carried a unique molecular identifier that allowed TCR cDNA molecules to be counted accurately. Specific primers in the conserved constant-segment region were used to synthesize first-strand cDNA for TCR alpha and beta chains. To control for contamination, each cDNA library was double barcoded with a SMART-Mk sample barcode plus Illumina barcodes. TruSeq adapter sequences, together with Illumina sample barcodes, were added in two successive PCR steps. Sequencing of the TCR alpha and beta cDNA libraries was done on the Illumina HiSeq platform using custom primers. Regarding the original processing steps: MiGEC processed the raw reads to extract unique molecular identifiers, while MiXCR was used to determine the CDR3 positions. Recombination models were inferred per individual with the repgenHMM and IGoR tools using an EM algorithm. Shared clonotype analysis was performed with the tcR package in R, normalizing sharing by the product of cloneset sizes. To study raw recombination without the effects of thymic and clonal selection, out-of-frame nonproductive sequences were analyzed. TCRdb itself trimmed the public reads at Q25 with fastp, ran MiXCR and retained productive beta chains. When rows share a CDR3 protein, they turn into one entry using the most common DNA and genes. TCRdb's processing, not the authors' own work, is the source of the V and J calls. The sample table records 600,000 to 850,000 distinct CDR3 sequences; 15% to 20% of these occur just once. About 12% of the sample goes to the ten largest clones.

The germline V end is reduced by 5 bases and the J end by 0 bases; junction bases left unmatched: 5. The germline V gene specifies KGHSH as CDR1 and LQKENI as CDR2. The CDR3, cysteine through phenylalanine, is 17 amino acids long. Only the CDR3 DNA is retained, 51 bases long and in frame from the first base. Every donor was a healthy Caucasian. Three pairs of female monozygotic twins, all aged roughly 18 to 29 years, made up the twin cohort. The RNA used for TCR libraries was isolated from peripheral blood mononuclear cells. The data also belong to a second study, concerning T cells expressing NK-cell markers. Drawing on the second study: Three sorted T-cell subsets (CD3+CD56+NKG2C+, CD3+CD56+NKG2C- and CD3+CD56-NKG2C+) from roughly eight donors had their TCR beta-chain repertoires profiled. Among the eight sequenced donors, seven were HCMV-seropositive and one was HCMV-seronegative. In several experiments an anti-gammadeltaTCR antibody was added to restrict sorting to alphabetaTCR-expressing T cells. In six donors, the dominant CD3+CD56+NKG2C+ clonotypes ranked among the top 10 CD8+ clonotypes, making up roughly 1.0-7.0% of CD8+ T cells. Those dominant clonotypes were again the most abundant among CD3+CD56-NKG2C+ cells in a handful of donors, at about 28.3-65%. It remained unclear whether the expanded NKG2C-expressing T cell clones were specific for HCMV antigens. The eight sequenced donors were randomly selected healthy volunteers, three men and five women. HCMV-specific IgG was detected in serum with a commercial ELISA kit to determine HCMV serostatus. For about six donors, bulk peripheral blood T-cell repertoires were additionally sequenced from unsorted PBMC. MIGEC handled demultiplexing of the reads and grouping by UMI, while MiTCR was used to assemble and quantify clonotypes. To remove erroneous sequences, TCR cDNA sequences were retained only when supported by two or more reads. The tcR package was used for downstream repertoire analysis, and clonotypes were matched between fractions using CDR3 nucleotide sequence together with V segment. Antigen specificity was annotated against VDJdb with VDJmatch, allowing one amino acid substitution in CDR3.

This chain is built from TRBV18 and TRBJ2-6, with 9 bases aligning to TRBD1. The sample was PBMCs. The origin of this receptor is a woman under 30 in good health. The CDR3 protein: CASSSQGADSGANVLTF. The DNA sequence reads TGTGCCAGCTCATCACAGGGGGCCGACTCTGGGGCCAACGTCCTGACTTTC.